This is a list of T cell receptor beta chains from one sample in a study of identical twins. TCRdb processed the 5' RACE reads anew with MiXCR; each CDR3 protein has one entry. Of 300,000 to 400,000 distinct CDR3 sequences listed, around 12% are singletons. This sample was shared with a second study, whose subject was yellow fever vaccine responses in identical twins.

The sample consisted of CD8+ T cells sorted from blood. These receptors all come from a woman in her late teens or twenties in good health. CDR3s leave out the opening cysteine and the closing phenylalanine or tryptophan. Each record gives: clone size, J gene, V gene, CDR3 protein. The size field is filled for only some rows; it gives once, few, many or a size class.

abundance: once; j_gene: TRBJ2-4; v_gene: TRBV3-1; CDR3aa: ASSPVFAVDQNIQY
abundance: NA; j_gene: TRBJ2-1; v_gene: TRBV7-6; CDR3aa: ASSLAYSGYNEQF
abundance: NA; j_gene: TRBJ1-2; v_gene: TRBV7-9; CDR3aa: ASSLLDRAN
abundance: NA; j_gene: TRBJ1-6; v_gene: TRBV27; CDR3aa: ASSSSHLSSYNSPLH
abundance: many; j_gene: TRBJ2-2; v_gene: TRBV20-1; CDR3aa: SARELAGDTGELF
abundance: NA; j_gene: TRBJ2-1; v_gene: TRBV2; CDR3aa: ASSTGVSSYNEQF
abundance: medium-sized; j_gene: TRBJ2-7; v_gene: TRBV4-2; CDR3aa: ASSQAEGESYEQY
abundance: few; j_gene: TRBJ2-2; v_gene: TRBV11-2; CDR3aa: ASSTLRSGLPNTGELF
abundance: NA; j_gene: TRBJ2-6; v_gene: TRBV3-1; CDR3aa: ASSPYMGGITGANVLT
abundance: many; j_gene: TRBJ2-7; v_gene: TRBV5-5; CDR3aa: ASRDTGGPYEQY
abundance: many; j_gene: TRBJ2-1; v_gene: TRBV13; CDR3aa: ASSFPLQGDEQF
abundance: NA; j_gene: TRBJ1-4; v_gene: TRBV2; CDR3aa: ASSYSLTREKLF
abundance: many; j_gene: TRBJ2-1; v_gene: TRBV28; CDR3aa: ASSSRGGSYNEQF
abundance: few; j_gene: TRBJ2-7; v_gene: TRBV11-2; CDR3aa: ASSLSGLSYEQY
abundance: NA; j_gene: TRBJ2-4; v_gene: TRBV19; CDR3aa: ASSITGTSGSQKNIQY
abundance: NA; j_gene: TRBJ2-1; v_gene: TRBV2; CDR3aa: ASSQTTTSLVEQF
abundance: NA; j_gene: TRBJ2-5; v_gene: TRBV3-1; CDR3aa: ASSQESDRVWETQY
abundance: few; j_gene: TRBJ2-7; v_gene: TRBV7-2; CDR3aa: ASSARTGYYEQY
abundance: few; j_gene: TRBJ2-3; v_gene: TRBV6-1; CDR3aa: ASSPLDFADTQY
abundance: few; j_gene: TRBJ1-2; v_gene: TRBV19; CDR3aa: ASAKGLYGYT
abundance: NA; j_gene: TRBJ2-1; v_gene: TRBV25-1; CDR3aa: ASSVGSGNEQF
abundance: few; j_gene: TRBJ2-2; v_gene: TRBV6-1; CDR3aa: ASSRLPWGDAGDGELF
abundance: few; j_gene: TRBJ2-3; v_gene: TRBV2; CDR3aa: AGVSTDTQY
abundance: NA; j_gene: TRBJ2-1; v_gene: TRBV2; CDR3aa: ASSEGTLRNNEQF
abundance: many; j_gene: TRBJ1-1; v_gene: TRBV12-3/TRBV12-4; CDR3aa: ASSSQRYGAF
abundance: NA; j_gene: TRBJ2-5; v_gene: TRBV11-2; CDR3aa: ASSTGGGLETQY
abundance: NA; j_gene: TRBJ2-1; v_gene: TRBV7-2; CDR3aa: ASSLAGIRGDSSYNEQF
abundance: NA; j_gene: TRBJ2-3; v_gene: TRBV7-9; CDR3aa: ASSLVGPGTDTQY
abundance: NA; j_gene: TRBJ2-5; v_gene: TRBV28; CDR3aa: ASSSRTSGVFQETQY
abundance: NA; j_gene: TRBJ2-3; v_gene: TRBV10-3; CDR3aa: AISATNRDTQY
abundance: few; j_gene: TRBJ2-3; v_gene: TRBV2; CDR3aa: ASNPTGITDTQY
abundance: few; j_gene: TRBJ2-5; v_gene: TRBV4-1; CDR3aa: ASSPGLAGSGTQY
abundance: many; j_gene: TRBJ2-7; v_gene: TRBV5-1; CDR3aa: ASSGPTSGSAYEQY
abundance: NA; j_gene: TRBJ2-4; v_gene: TRBV6-5; CDR3aa: ASSYANIQY
abundance: few; j_gene: TRBJ1-4; v_gene: TRBV27; CDR3aa: ASSPRAGEKLF
abundance: NA; j_gene: TRBJ2-2; v_gene: TRBV10-2; CDR3aa: ASSWTGGNGELF
abundance: NA; j_gene: TRBJ2-1; v_gene: TRBV29-1; CDR3aa: SAEGLAGWVGYNEQF
abundance: few; j_gene: TRBJ2-1; v_gene: TRBV7-9; CDR3aa: ASSPQWGGFNEQF
abundance: few; j_gene: TRBJ2-2; v_gene: TRBV6-1; CDR3aa: ASKRPGSDTGELF
abundance: NA; j_gene: TRBJ2-1; v_gene: TRBV4-1; CDR3aa: ASSQRPGTSWF
abundance: few; j_gene: TRBJ1-2; v_gene: TRBV13; CDR3aa: ASSSSRGRYGYT
abundance: NA; j_gene: TRBJ2-7; v_gene: TRBV2; CDR3aa: ASSFKTGFIYEQY